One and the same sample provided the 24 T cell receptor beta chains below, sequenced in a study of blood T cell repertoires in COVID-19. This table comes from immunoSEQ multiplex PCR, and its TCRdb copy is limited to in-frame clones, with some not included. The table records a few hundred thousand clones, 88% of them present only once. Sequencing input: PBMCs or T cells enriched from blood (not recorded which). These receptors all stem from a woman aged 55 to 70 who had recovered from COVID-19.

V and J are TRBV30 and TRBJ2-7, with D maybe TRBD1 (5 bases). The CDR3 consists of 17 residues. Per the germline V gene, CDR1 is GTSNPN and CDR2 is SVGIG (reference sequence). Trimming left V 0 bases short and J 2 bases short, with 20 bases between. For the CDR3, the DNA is TGTGCCTGGAGTGTGGATGGAAAAGGGGCTGCCCCCTACGAGCAGTACTTC. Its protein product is CAWSVDGKGAAPYEQYF.

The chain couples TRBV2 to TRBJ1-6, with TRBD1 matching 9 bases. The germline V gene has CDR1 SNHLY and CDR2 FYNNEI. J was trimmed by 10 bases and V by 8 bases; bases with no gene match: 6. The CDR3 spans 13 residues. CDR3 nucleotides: TGTGCCAGCGGGACAGGGATGGGCTCACCCCTCCACTTT. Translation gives CASGTGMGSPLHF.

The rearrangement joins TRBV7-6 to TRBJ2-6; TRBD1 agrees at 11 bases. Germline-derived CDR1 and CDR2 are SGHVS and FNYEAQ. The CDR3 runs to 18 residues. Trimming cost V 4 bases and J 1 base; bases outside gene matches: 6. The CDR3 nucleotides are TGTGCCAGCAGCTCGAAGGGACAGGGGGAATCTGGGGCCAACGTCCTGACTTTC. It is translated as CASSSKGQGESGANVLTF.

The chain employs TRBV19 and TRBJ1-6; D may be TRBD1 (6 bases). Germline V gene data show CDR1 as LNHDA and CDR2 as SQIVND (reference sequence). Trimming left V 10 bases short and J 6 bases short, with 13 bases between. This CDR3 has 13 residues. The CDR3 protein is CATTGTINSPLHF. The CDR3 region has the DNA TGTGCCACTACCGGGACAATTAATTCACCCCTCCACTTT. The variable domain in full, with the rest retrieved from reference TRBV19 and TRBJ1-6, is DGGITQSPKYLFRKEGQNVTLSCEQNLNHDAMYWYRQDPGQGLRLIYYSQIVNDFQKGDIAEGYSVSREKKESFPLTVTSAQKNPTAFYLCATTGTINSPLHFGNGTRLTVT.

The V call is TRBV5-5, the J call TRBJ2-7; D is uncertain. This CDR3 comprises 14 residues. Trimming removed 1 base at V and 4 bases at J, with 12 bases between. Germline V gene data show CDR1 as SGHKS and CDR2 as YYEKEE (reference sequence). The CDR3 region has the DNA TGTGCCAGCAGCTTGCCGTCTCAGGCTTACGAGCAGTACTTC. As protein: CASSLPSQAYEQYF.

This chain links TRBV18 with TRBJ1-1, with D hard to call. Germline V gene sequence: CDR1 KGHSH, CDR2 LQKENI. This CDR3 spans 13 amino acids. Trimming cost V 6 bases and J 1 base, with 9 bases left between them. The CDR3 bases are TGTGCCAGCTCGGCTACAGCGAACACTGAAGCTTTCTTT. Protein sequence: CASSATANTEAFF.

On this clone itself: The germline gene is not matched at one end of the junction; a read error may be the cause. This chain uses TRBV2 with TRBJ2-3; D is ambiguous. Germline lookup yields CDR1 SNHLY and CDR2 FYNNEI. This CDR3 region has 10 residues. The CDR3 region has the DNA TGTGCCAGCAGCAGAGATACGCAGTATTTT. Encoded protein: CASSRDTQYF.

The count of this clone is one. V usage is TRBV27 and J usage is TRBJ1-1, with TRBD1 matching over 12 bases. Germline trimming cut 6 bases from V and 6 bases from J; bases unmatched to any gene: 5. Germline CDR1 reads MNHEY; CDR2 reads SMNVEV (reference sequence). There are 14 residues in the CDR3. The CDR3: CASSRGQGAPEAFF. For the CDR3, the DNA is TGTGCCAGCAGCCGGGGACAGGGGGCCCCTGAAGCTTTCTTT.

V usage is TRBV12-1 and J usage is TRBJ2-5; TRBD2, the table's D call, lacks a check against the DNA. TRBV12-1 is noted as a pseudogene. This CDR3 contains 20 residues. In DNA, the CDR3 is TGTGCCAGCAGCCCGAGCAAGTGTCACAGACTAGAAAGGCCCCAAGAGACCCAGTACTTC. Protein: CASSPSKCHRLERPQETQYF.

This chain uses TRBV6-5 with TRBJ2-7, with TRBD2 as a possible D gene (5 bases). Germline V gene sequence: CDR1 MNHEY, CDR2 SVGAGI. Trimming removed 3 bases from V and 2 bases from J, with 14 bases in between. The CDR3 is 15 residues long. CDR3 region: CASSYVRGRTYEQYF. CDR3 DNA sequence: TGTGCCAGCAGTTATGTTCGGGGTAGGACCTACGAGCAGTACTTC.

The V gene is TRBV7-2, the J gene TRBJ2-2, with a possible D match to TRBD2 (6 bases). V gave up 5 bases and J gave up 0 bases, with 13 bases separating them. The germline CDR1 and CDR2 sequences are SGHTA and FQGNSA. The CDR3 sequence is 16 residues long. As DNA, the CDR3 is TGTGCCAGCAGCCGGATGGGGGGTTCGAACACCGGGGAGCTGTTTTTT. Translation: CASSRMGGSNTGELFF.

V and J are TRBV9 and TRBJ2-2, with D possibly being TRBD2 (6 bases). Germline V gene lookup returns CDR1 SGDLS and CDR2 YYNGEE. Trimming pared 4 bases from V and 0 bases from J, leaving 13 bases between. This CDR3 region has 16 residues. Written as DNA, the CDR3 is TGTGCCAGCAGCCCCTGGGGAGGAACGAACACCGGGGAGCTGTTTTTT. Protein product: CASSPWGGTNTGELFF.

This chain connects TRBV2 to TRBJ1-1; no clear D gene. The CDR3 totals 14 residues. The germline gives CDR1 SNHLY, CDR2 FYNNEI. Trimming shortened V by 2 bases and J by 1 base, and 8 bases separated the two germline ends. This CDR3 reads CASSESNWNTEAFF. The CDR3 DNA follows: TGTGCCAGCAGTGAAAGTAACTGGAACACTGAAGCTTTCTTT.

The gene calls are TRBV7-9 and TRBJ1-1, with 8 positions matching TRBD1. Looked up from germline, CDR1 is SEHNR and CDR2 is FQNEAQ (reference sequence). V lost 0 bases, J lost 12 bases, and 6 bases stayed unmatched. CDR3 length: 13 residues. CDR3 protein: CASSLASGGGTFF. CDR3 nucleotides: TGTGCCAGCAGCTTAGCATCAGGGGGCGGAACTTTCTTT.

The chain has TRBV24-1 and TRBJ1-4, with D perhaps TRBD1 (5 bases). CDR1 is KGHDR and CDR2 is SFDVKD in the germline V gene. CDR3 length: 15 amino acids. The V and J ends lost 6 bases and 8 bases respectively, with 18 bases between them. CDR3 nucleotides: TGTGCCACCAGTCCCAACGGGAGGGGATTCGAAAAACTGTTTTTT. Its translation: CATSPNGRGFEKLFF.

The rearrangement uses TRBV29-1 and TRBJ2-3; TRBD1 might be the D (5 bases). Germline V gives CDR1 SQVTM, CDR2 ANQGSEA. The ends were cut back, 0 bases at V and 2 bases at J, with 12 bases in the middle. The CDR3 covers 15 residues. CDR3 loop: CSVEDVRQSTDTQYF. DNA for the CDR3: TGCAGCGTTGAAGACGTGAGACAGTCCACAGATACGCAGTATTTT.

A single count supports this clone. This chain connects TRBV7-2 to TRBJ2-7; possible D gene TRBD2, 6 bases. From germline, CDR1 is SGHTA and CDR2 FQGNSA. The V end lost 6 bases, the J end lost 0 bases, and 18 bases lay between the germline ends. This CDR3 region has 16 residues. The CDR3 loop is CASRFRRGASSYEQYF. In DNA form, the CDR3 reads TGTGCCAGCAGGTTCCGGCGGGGCGCTAGCTCCTACGAGCAGTACTTC.

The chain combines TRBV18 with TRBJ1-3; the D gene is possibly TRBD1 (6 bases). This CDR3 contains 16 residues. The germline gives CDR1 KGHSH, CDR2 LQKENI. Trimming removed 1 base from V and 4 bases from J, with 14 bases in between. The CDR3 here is CASSPRPTGTGNTIYF. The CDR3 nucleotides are TGTGCCAGCTCACCACGACCCACAGGGACAGGAAACACCATATATTTT.

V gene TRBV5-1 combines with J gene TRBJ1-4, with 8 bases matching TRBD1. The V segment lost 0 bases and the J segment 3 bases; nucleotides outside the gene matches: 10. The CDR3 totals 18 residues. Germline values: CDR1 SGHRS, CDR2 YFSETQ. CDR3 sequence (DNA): TGCGCCAGCAGCTTGGGCGTACAGGGGGTGAGGCCTAATGAAAAACTGTTTTTT. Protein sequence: CASSLGVQGVRPNEKLFF.

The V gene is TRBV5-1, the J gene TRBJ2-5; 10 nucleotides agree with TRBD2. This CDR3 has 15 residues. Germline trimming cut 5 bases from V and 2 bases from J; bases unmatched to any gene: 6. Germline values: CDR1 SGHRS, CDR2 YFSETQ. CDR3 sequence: CASRIAGGTQETQYF. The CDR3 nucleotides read TGCGCCAGCAGAATAGCGGGGGGAACTCAAGAGACCCAGTACTTC.

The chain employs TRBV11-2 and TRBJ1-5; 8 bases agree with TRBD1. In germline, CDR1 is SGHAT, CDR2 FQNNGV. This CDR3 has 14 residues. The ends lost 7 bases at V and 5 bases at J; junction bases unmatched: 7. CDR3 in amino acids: CASTRDRLDQPQHF. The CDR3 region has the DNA TGTGCCAGCACCCGGGACAGGTTAGATCAGCCCCAGCATTTT.

The CDR3: CASSYTGLAADTQYF. The CDR3, as DNA: TGTGCCAGCAGTTATACGGGACTAGCAGCAGATACGCAGTATTTT. This chain joins TRBV6-5 and TRBJ2-3, with TRBD2 matching over 9 bases. The CDR3 sequence is 15 residues long. Germline loops: CDR1 MNHEY, CDR2 SVGAGI. V lost 3 bases to trimming and J lost 4 bases; unmatched junction nucleotides: 5.

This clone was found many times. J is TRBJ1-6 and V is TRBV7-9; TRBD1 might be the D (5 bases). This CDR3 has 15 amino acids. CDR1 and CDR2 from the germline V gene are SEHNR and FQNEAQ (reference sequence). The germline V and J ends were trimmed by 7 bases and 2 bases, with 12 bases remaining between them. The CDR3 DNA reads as TGTGCCAGCACTTACGGGGGAACCTATAATTCACCCCTCCACTTT. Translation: CASTYGGTYNSPLHF.

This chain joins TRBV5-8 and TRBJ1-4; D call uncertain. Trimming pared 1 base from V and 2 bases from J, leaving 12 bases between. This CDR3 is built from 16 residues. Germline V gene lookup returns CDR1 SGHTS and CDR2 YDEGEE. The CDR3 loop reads CASSLRDFKTNEKLFF. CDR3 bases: TGTGCCAGCAGCTTGCGGGATTTTAAGACTAATGAAAAACTGTTTTTT. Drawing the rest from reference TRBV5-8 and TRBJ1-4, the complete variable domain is EAGVTQSPTHLIKTRGQQATLRCSPISGHTSVYWYQQALGLGLQFLLWYDEGEERNRGNFPPRFSGRQFPNYSSELNVNALELEDSALYLCASSLRDFKTNEKLFFGSGTQLSVL.